This passage covers 7 T cell receptor beta chains from one sample sequenced in a study of T cell responses to AZD1222 COVID-19 vaccine. Here immunoSEQ multiplex PCR was the method, and the copy in TCRdb shows in-frame clones only, minus some. In the table there are 100,000 to 150,000 clones, 90% of which are singletons. Source: peripheral blood, taken on day 0 of AZD1222 vaccination. These receptors were collected from an adult in good health.

The V gene is TRBV11-1, the J gene TRBJ2-7; 10 nucleotides match TRBD1. The germline V gene has CDR1 SGHAT and CDR2 FQDESV (reference sequence). CDR3 size: 14 residues. V was pared by 4 bases and J by 3 bases, with 3 bases of the junction left unmatched. The CDR3 region is CASSWDRGVYEQYF. The CDR3 nucleotides read TGTGCCAGCAGCTGGGACAGGGGCGTCTACGAGCAGTACTTC.

The rearrangement uses TRBV9 and TRBJ1-4; 7 bases line up with TRBD1. J gave up 7 bases and V 1 base, and 7 bases lay outside the gene matches. Per germline, CDR1 SGDLS and CDR2 YYNGEE. This CDR3 region has 15 residues. In DNA form, the CDR3 reads TGTGCCAGCAGCGTACTACAGGGGACGAGTGAAAAACTGTTTTTT. It translates to CASSVLQGTSEKLFF.

The J gene is TRBJ2-1, the V gene TRBV20-1; unclear D gene. V was shortened by 7 bases and J by 5 bases, with 3 bases between the two germline ends. In germline, CDR1 is DFQATT, CDR2 SNEGSKA (reference sequence). The CDR3 runs 9 residues. This chain's CDR3 is CSVHNEQFF. In DNA, the CDR3 is TGCAGTGTCCACAATGAGCAGTTCTTC.

The CDR3 reads CASSPNPNEKLFF. CDR3 DNA: TGTGCCAGCAGCCCGAACCCCAATGAAAAACTGTTTTTT. The chain is built from TRBV14 and TRBJ1-4, with no clear D. Germline values: CDR1 SGHDN, CDR2 FVKESK. V was trimmed by 4 bases and J by 5 bases, leaving 8 bases between them. This CDR3 is 13 amino acids long.

This chain joins TRBV10-3 and TRBJ1-6; possible D gene TRBD1, 5 bases. V was trimmed by 7 bases and J by 2 bases, leaving 15 bases between them. The CDR3 runs to 16 residues. The germline CDR1 and CDR2 sequences are ENHRY and SYGVKD. The CDR3 DNA follows: TGTGCCATCAAGGAAGGAGGGGCAACCTATAATTCACCCCTCCACTTT. Translation: CAIKEGGATYNSPLHF.

This clone was detected once. The chain has TRBV27 and TRBJ2-7; TRBD1 might be the D (6 bases). Trimming stripped 3 bases from V and 2 bases from J, with 8 bases between. CDR3 length equals 13 residues. Per the germline V gene, CDR1 is MNHEY and CDR2 is SMNVEV (reference sequence). CDR3 loop: CASSFTGTYEQYF. In DNA, the CDR3 is TGTGCCAGCAGTTTTACAGGGACCTACGAGCAGTACTTC.

The V gene is TRBV6-2 or TRBV6-3, the J gene TRBJ2-2, with TRBD1 matching 8 bases. Trimming removed 6 bases from V and 3 bases from J; junction bases left unmatched: 6. The CDR3 contains 15 residues. Germline V CDR1 and CDR2: MNHEY, SVGEGT. CDR3 DNA: TGTGCCAGCAGCTCCGGACAGGGCTACACCGGGGAGCTGTTTTTT. Translating it yields CASSSGQGYTGELFF.